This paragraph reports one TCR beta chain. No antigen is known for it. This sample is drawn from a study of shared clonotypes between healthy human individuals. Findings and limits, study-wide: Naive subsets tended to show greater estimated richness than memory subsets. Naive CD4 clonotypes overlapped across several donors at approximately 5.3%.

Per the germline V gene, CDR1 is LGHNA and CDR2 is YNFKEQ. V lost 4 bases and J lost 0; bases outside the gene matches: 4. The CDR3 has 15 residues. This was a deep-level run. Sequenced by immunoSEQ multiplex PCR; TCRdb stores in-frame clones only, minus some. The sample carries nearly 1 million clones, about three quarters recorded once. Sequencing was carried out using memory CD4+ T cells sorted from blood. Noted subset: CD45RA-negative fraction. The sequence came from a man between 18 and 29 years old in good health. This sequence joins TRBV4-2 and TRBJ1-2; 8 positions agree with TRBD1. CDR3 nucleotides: TGTGCCAGCAGCCCCGGACAGGGTTCTAACTATGGCTACACCTTC. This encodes CASSPGQGSNYGYTF.